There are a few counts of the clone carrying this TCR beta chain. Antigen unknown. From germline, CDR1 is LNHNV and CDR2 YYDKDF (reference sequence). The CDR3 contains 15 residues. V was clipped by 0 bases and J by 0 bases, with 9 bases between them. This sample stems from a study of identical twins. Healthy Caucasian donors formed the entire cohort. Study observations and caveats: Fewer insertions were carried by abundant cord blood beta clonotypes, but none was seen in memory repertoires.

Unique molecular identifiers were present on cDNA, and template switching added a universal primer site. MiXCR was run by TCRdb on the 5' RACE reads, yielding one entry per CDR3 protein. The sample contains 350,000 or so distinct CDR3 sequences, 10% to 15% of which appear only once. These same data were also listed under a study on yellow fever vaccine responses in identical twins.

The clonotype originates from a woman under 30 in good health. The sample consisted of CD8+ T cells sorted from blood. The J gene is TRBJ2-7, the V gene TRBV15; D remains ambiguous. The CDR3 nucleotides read TGTGCCACCAGCAGAGATACAGAACTCTCCTACGAGCAGTACGTC. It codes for CATSRDTELSYEQYV.